This T cell receptor delta chain is drawn from a study of gamma-delta chains in newborns, infants, children. TCRdb made new clone calls on the reads using CATT. The sample includes about 3,800 delta-chain clones, 1.5% to 2% of them seen just once. This clone came up a few times. A read error may be the cause here, since a much bigger clone is one base away. The same CDR3 arises from other DNA sequences in this sample as well. The sequenced sample consisted of blood. The receptor comes from a child who was a newborn, infant or young child, either healthy, febrile or measles-vaccinated (not recorded which).

As DNA, the CDR3 is TGTGCCTGTGACACCGGTTGGGATAGCGATAAACTCATCTTT. Its protein is CACDTGWDSDKLIF. This chain links TRDV2 with TRDJ1; TRDD3 is a possible D gene (6 bases). The CDR3 totals 14 residues. V lost 0 bases to trimming and J lost 4 bases, with 11 bases between them. Germline V gene sequence: CDR1 GEAIGNYY, CDR2 EKD.